Listed here are 23 T cell receptor beta chains from one sample, sequenced in a study of Graves' ophthalmopathy and Graves' hyperthyroidism. Transcripts of RNA were the source for amplifying TCR beta CDR3 regions. Amplification began with first-round RT-PCR using HTBI primers, then second-round multiplex PCR was performed. TCRdb analysed the multiplex PCR reads with MiXCR anew, one entry per CDR3 protein. The sample contains 150,000 to 200,000 distinct CDR3 sequences, 30% to 45% of which appear only once. The sequenced material came from peripheral blood. The source of these receptors is a woman between 35 and 50 years old with Graves' ophthalmopathy.

This chain connects TRBV19 to TRBJ2-7; TRBD2 matches at 8 bases. The V and J ends lost 8 bases and 0 bases, in that order; junction bases with no gene match: 9. Per the germline V gene, CDR1 is LNHDA and CDR2 is SQIVND (reference sequence). The CDR3 totals 15 residues. CDR3 nucleotides: TGTGCCAGTGGCGGGGGGCGGTCCAGCTCCTACGAGCAGTACTTC. It specifies CASGGGRSSSYEQYF.

This clonotype was observed at least ten times. V usage is TRBV18 and J usage is TRBJ1-2; no clear D gene. Trimming shortened V by 2 bases and J by 2 bases, and 9 bases separated the two germline ends. The CDR3 runs to 14 residues. Per germline, CDR1 KGHSH and CDR2 LQKENI. The CDR3 is CASSPGVPNYGYTF. In nucleotides, the CDR3 is TGTGCCAGCTCACCAGGGGTTCCGAACTATGGCTACACCTTC.

J is TRBJ2-7 and V is TRBV9, with TRBD2 identical over 8 bases. CDR3 length: 14 residues. J was trimmed by 7 bases and V by 3 bases; bases with no gene match: 9. Germline values: CDR1 SGDLS, CDR2 YYNGEE. The CDR3 loop reads CASSGIAGSGEQYF. In nucleotides, the CDR3 is TGTGCCAGCAGCGGGATAGCGGGGTCCGGGGAGCAGTACTTC.

Many counts were recorded for this clonotype. The V and J genes are TRBV3-1 and TRBJ2-5; 8 bases align to TRBD2. The trim removed 4 bases at V and 2 bases at J, leaving 6 bases unmatched. Germline values: CDR1 LGHDT, CDR2 YNNKEL (reference sequence). This CDR3 comprises 15 residues. This CDR3 reads CASSRGLVGQETQYF. For the CDR3, the DNA is TGTGCCAGCAGCCGGGGACTAGTCGGACAAGAGACCCAGTACTTC.

This clonotype has only one observation. The chain has TRBV10-3 and TRBJ2-7; D uncertain. The CDR3 covers 14 residues. Germline V gene lookup returns CDR1 ENHRY and CDR2 SYGVKD. Trimming shortened V by 2 bases and J by 2 bases, and 10 bases separated the two germline ends. DNA of the CDR3: TGTGCCATCAGTGAGGGAACAGCCACCTACGAGCAGTACTTC. This translates into CAISEGTATYEQYF.

The rearrangement links TRBV29-1 to TRBJ1-2, with TRBD1 as a possible D gene (6 bases). CDR3 length: 13 amino acids. Looked up from germline, CDR1 is SQVTM and CDR2 is ANQGSEA. V was clipped by 4 bases and J by 6 bases, with 15 bases between them. The CDR3 nucleotides read TGCAGCGTTGTGGGGACAAGGCAAGATGGCTACACCTTC. Encoded protein: CSVVGTRQDGYTF.

The chain is built from TRBV6-2 or TRBV6-3 and TRBJ2-7; D not resolved. The CDR3 runs to 15 residues. CDR1 and CDR2 from the germline V gene are MNHEY and SVGEGT. Trimming shortened V by 6 bases and J by 2 bases, and 17 bases separated the two germline ends. CDR3 sequence: CASRTILPYTYEQYF. The CDR3 DNA is TGTGCCAGCAGAACGATCCTGCCTTATACCTACGAGCAGTACTTC.

This sequence joins TRBV11-1 and TRBJ2-7; D call uncertain. V shed 0 bases and J shed 4 bases, with 19 bases lying between them. The CDR3 has 17 residues. Germline assignment: CDR1 SGHAT and CDR2 FQDESV (reference sequence). The CDR3 sequence is CASSLAGGWRIKYEQYF. CDR3 nucleotides: TGTGCCAGCAGCTTAGCGGGCGGTTGGCGGATTAAATACGAGCAGTACTTC.

This clonotype has ten or more counts. V usage is TRBV2 and J usage is TRBJ2-2, with D maybe TRBD2 (6 bases). Trimming cost V 6 bases and J 6 bases, with 14 bases left between them. Germline CDR1 and CDR2: SNHLY and FYNNEI. The CDR3 spans 14 residues. CDR3 in amino acids: CASRRDPGPGELFF. CDR3 coding DNA: TGTGCCAGCAGGCGGGACCCTGGGCCCGGGGAGCTGTTTTTT.

This clonotype was observed a few times. This chain links TRBV6-2 or TRBV6-3 with TRBJ1-1; D uncertain. The CDR3 consists of 14 residues. V lost 6 bases, J lost 9 bases, and 20 bases lay in between. Germline assignment: CDR1 MNHEY and CDR2 SVGEGT. The CDR3 spells CASSPVLGSMKAFF. As DNA, the CDR3 is TGTGCCAGCAGCCCCGTGCTCGGATCAATGAAAGCTTTCTTT.

V and J are TRBV27 and TRBJ1-2; D perhaps matches TRBD1 (5 bases). The V end was cut by 6 bases, the J end by 4 bases, with 9 bases between. Germline CDR1 is MNHEY and CDR2 is SMNVEV (reference sequence). The CDR3 has 12 residues. The chain's CDR3 is CASRTRAYGYTF. The CDR3 DNA reads as TGTGCCAGCAGGACCAGGGCCTATGGCTACACCTTC.

The rearrangement uses TRBV6-1 and TRBJ2-5; maybe TRBD2 (5 bases). This CDR3 region has 17 residues. CDR1 and CDR2 from the germline V gene are MNHNS and SASEGT. V was pared by 5 bases and J by 0 bases, with 19 bases between. The CDR3 spells CASSPLGADEYQETQYF. CDR3 sequence (DNA): TGTGCCAGCAGTCCCCTTGGAGCGGATGAATACCAAGAGACCCAGTACTTC.

This clonotype was counted ten times or more. The genes are TRBV28 and TRBJ2-7, with D perhaps assigned TRBD1 or TRBD2 (5 bases each). The V gene lost 5 bases and the J gene lost 1 base, with 15 bases spanning the gap. Germline CDR1 and CDR2: MDHEN and SYDVKM. The CDR3 spans 15 residues. The CDR3 DNA sequence: TGTGCCAGCAGTAATTCCGGGGCCGGATCCTACGAGCAGTACTTC. It is translated as CASSNSGAGSYEQYF.

This clonotype was seen only once. The chain joins TRBV29-1 to TRBJ1-5; 7 bases align to TRBD1. The germline V gene encodes CDR1 SQVTM and CDR2 ANQGSEA. This CDR3 spans 16 amino acids. V gave up 4 bases and J gave up 0 bases; unmatched junction bases: 9. The CDR3 loop reads CSVVEGAPYSNQPQHF. The CDR3 DNA is TGCAGCGTTGTCGAGGGGGCCCCGTATAGCAATCAGCCCCAGCATTTT.

The DNA for the CDR3 is TGTGCCAGCAGGGTAAAGGGAGAGACCCAGTACTTC. The encoded protein is CASRVKGETQYF. The chain combines TRBV6-5 with TRBJ2-5, with D unclear. Trimming took 6 bases from V and 4 from J, leaving 9 bases between them. The CDR3 spans 12 residues. Germline-derived CDR1 and CDR2 are MNHEY and SVGAGI.

The rearrangement uses TRBV12-3 or TRBV12-4 and TRBJ2-5; D is perhaps TRBD2 (5 bases). The length of the CDR3 is 13 residues. V lost 6 bases and J lost 5, with 13 bases in between. The chain's CDR3 is CASSRTYRETQYF. DNA for the CDR3: TGTGCCAGCAGCCGGACTTATCGGGAGACCCAGTACTTC.

Many counts were recorded for this clonotype. The V call is TRBV12-3 or TRBV12-4, the J call TRBJ2-2; the match to TRBD2 covers 9 bases. Germline trimming cut 6 bases from V and 7 bases from J; bases unmatched to any gene: 9. The CDR3 runs to 15 residues. Here the CDR3 DNA reads TGTGCCAGCAGCGGCGGCGGGAGGGCCGGCGGGGAGCTGTTTTTT. Translating gives CASSGGGRAGGELFF.

This clonotype has at least ten counts. DNA for the CDR3: TGCGCCAGCAGCACCGGACACACGAACACTGAAGCTTTCTTT. This gives the protein CASSTGHTNTEAFF. This sequence joins TRBV5-1 and TRBJ1-1; TRBD1 is a possible D gene (5 bases). The CDR3 consists of 14 residues. Germline-derived CDR1 and CDR2 are SGHRS and YFSETQ. V was shortened by 4 bases and J by 1 base, with 11 bases between the two germline ends.

There are many counts of this clonotype. The chain combines TRBV7-2 with TRBJ1-6, with TRBD1 matching 7 bases. The ends lost 5 bases at V and 4 bases at J; junction bases unmatched: 8. This CDR3 has 16 amino acids. Germline-derived CDR1 and CDR2 are SGHTA and FQGNSA. CDR3 sequence: CASSKDRRLYNSPLHF. CDR3 DNA: TGTGCCAGCAGCAAGGACAGGCGGCTATATAATTCACCCCTCCACTTT.

In this sample, this clonotype turned up many times. This chain uses TRBV6-2 or TRBV6-3 with TRBJ1-1, with TRBD1 matching 9 bases. Looked up from germline, CDR1 is MNHEY and CDR2 is SVGEGT. The V segment lost 4 bases and the J segment 6 bases; nucleotides outside the gene matches: 6. The CDR3 spans 14 residues. CDR3: CASSLQGAASEAFF. In nucleotides, the CDR3 is TGTGCCAGCAGTTTACAGGGGGCGGCTTCTGAAGCTTTCTTT.

The rearrangement links TRBV11-2 to TRBJ2-4; D is unclear. V lost 7 bases and J lost 1, with 11 bases in between. The germline V gene has CDR1 SGHAT and CDR2 FQNNGV. The CDR3 extends over 14 amino acids. The chain's CDR3 is CASTADVAKNIQYF. For the CDR3, the DNA is TGTGCCAGCACTGCGGATGTGGCCAAAAACATTCAGTACTTC.

The chain joins TRBV7-2 to TRBJ1-6, with 8 bases identical to TRBD1. The length of the CDR3 is 11 residues. After removal of 4 bases from V and 14 bases from J, the junction contained 1 base not matched to a gene. From germline, CDR1 is SGHTA and CDR2 FQGNSA. In DNA form, the CDR3 reads TGTGCCAGCAGCTCGGACAGGGCCCTCCACTTT. It translates to CASSSDRALHF.

V is TRBV11-3 and J is TRBJ1-1, with D possibly matching TRBD1 (5 bases). Per germline, CDR1 SGHNT and CDR2 YENEEA. Trimming left V 5 bases short and J 4 bases short, with 11 bases between. The CDR3 is made up of 13 amino acids. The chain's CDR3 is CASSIRQFTEAFF. In nucleotides, the CDR3 is TGTGCCAGCAGCATAAGACAGTTCACTGAAGCTTTCTTT.